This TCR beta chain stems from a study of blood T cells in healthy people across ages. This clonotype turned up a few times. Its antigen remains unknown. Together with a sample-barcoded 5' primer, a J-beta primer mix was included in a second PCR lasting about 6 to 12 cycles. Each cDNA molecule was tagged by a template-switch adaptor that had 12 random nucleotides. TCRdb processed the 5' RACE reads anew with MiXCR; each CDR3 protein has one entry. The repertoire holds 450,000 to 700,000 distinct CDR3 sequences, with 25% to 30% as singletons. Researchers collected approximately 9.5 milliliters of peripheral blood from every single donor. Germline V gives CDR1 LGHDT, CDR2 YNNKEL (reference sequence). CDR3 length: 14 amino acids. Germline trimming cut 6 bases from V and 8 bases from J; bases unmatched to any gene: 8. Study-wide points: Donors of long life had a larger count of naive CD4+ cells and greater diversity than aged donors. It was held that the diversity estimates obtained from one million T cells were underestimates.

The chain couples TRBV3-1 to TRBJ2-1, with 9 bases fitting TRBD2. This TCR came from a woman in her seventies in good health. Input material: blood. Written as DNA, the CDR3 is TGTGCCAGCAGGTGGGCGAGCGGGGGGCATGAGCAGTTCTTC. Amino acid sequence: CASRWASGGHEQFF.